This T cell receptor (beta chain) is drawn from a study of cytomegalovirus exposure and HLA in healthy donors. Study conclusions and caveats: TCR beta chains numbering under 200 were designated cytomegalovirus-associated.

The PCR used 60 Vbeta and 13 Jbeta primers. Here immunoSEQ multiplex PCR was the method, and the copy in TCRdb shows in-frame clones only, minus some. The repertoire consists of about 110,000 clones, with 81% occurring once and the leading ten covering under 2.5%. This clone came up a few times. Its antigen is still unknown. The ends were cut back, 4 bases at V and 6 bases at J, with 14 bases in the middle. The CDR3 runs 14 residues. The germline CDR1 and CDR2 sequences are SGHRS and YFSETQ. The chain links TRBV5-1 to TRBJ2-1; D gene unclear. This TCR derives from a woman aged 30 to 39 in good health and CMV-seronegative. Sequencing was done on a sample of PBMCs. CDR3 residues: CASSRSPGGNEQFF. CDR3 sequence (DNA): TGCGCCAGCAGCCGGAGCCCCGGCGGCAATGAGCAGTTCTTC.